This TCR beta chain was identified during a study of CD8 T cells in ankylosing spondylitis. Study-level points and caveats: The clones that were linked to disease were reported to be significantly enriched in matched synovial fluid samples from ankylosing spondylitis patients. In ankylosing spondylitis blood, a motif of roughly eight highly homologous TCR beta variants appeared characteristic. Past research had described some motif variants in reactive arthritis synovial fluid and blood. Clones linked to the disease showed a CD8+ phenotype. They occurred at relatively low frequencies in peripheral blood.

The CDR3 covers 14 residues. The ends lost 3 bases at V and 5 bases at J; junction bases unmatched: 3. CDR1 and CDR2 from the germline V gene are SNHLY and FYNNEI. With regard to this clonotype: The antigen remains unidentified.

As the method for making TCR beta libraries, quantitative 5'-RACE with molecular barcodes was used. MiXCR, run by TCRdb on the 5' RACE reads, gives a single entry per CDR3 protein. The table records roughly 670,000 distinct CDR3 sequences, around a fifth of them present only once. Sequencing was done on a sample of blood, either unsorted or a sorted T cell fraction (not recorded which). The V gene is TRBV2, the J gene TRBJ2-7; 11 bases are shared with TRBD2. This clonotype originated in a male donor with ankylosing spondylitis. This chain's CDR3 is CASSEVAGGDEQYF. DNA for the CDR3: TGTGCCAGCAGTGAGGTAGCGGGAGGGGACGAGCAGTACTTC. Full variable domain (outside the CDR3, taken from reference TRBV2 and TRBJ2-7): EPEVTQTPSHQVTQMGQEVILRCVPISNHLYFYWYRQILGQKVEFLVSFYNNEISEKSEIFDDQFSVERPDGSNFTLKIRSTKLEDSAMYFCASSEVAGGDEQYFGPGTRLTVT.